A selection of T cell receptor beta chains follows, all from one sample in a study of cytomegalovirus exposure and HLA in healthy donors. Profiling relied on immunoSEQ multiplex PCR, and the TCRdb table lists in-frame clones only, not all of them. The repertoire includes under 150,000 clones, 74% of them detected once, and more than 3.5% sits in the top ten. The sequenced material came from PBMCs. The receptors originated from a woman between 40 and 55 years old in good health and CMV-seropositive. The CDR3 runs from the conserved cysteine through the conserved F or W. D genes are given only for firm matches. Expanded clones get a size class; other rows say once, few or many, or leave the size out.

TRBJ2-5	TRBV27	TRBD1	once	TGTGCCAGCGCAACAGGGGCACAACAAGAGACCCAGTACTTC	CASATGAQQETQYF
TRBJ2-1	TRBV6-5	NA	NA	TGTGCCAGCAGTTACCGTCTAGGGGAAAACAATGAGCAGTTCTTC	CASSYRLGENNEQFF
TRBJ2-1	TRBV18	NA	once	TGTGCCAGCTCACCACCGCGTACTAGCAATCGGGGTGAGCAGTTCTTC	CASSPPRTSNRGEQFF
TRBJ2-1	TRBV29-1	TRBD2	NA	TGCAGTGGGACTAGCGGGAATTCCAATGAGCAGTTCTTC	CSGTSGNSNEQFF
TRBJ1-2	TRBV6-5	NA	NA	TGTGCCAGCAGTTACGGGGGCTCATATGGCTACACCTTC	CASSYGGSYGYTF
TRBJ2-5	TRBV4-2	NA	NA	TGTGCCAGCAGCCAAGCGCGGGGCGGGGAGACCCAGTACTTC	CASSQARGGETQYF
TRBJ2-4	TRBV6-6	NA	NA	TGTGCCAGCAGTTATCCGGGGACAAGCCAGTACTTC	CASSYPGTSQYF
TRBJ2-3	TRBV29-1	TRBD2	few	TGCAGCGTTGTCGGTAGCGGGAAACGAGCAGATACGCAGTATTTT	CSVVGSGKRADTQYF
TRBJ2-3	TRBV10-3	NA	NA	TGTGCCATCAGTGAGCAACAGAACACAGATACGCAGTATTTT	CAISEQQNTDTQYF
TRBJ1-1	TRBV7-8	NA	NA	TGTGCCAGCAGCTTAGCTATCGGCAGAGGGCTCACTGAAGCTTTCTTT	CASSLAIGRGLTEAFF
TRBJ1-1	TRBV5-4	TRBD1	NA	TGTGCCAGCAGCTGGATCCTAACAGGGGGCGAGACTGAAGCTTTCTTT	CASSWILTGGETEAFF
TRBJ2-3	TRBV7-9	TRBD2	few	TGTGCCAGCAGCCGAGGCGGGGGACCGAGCACAGATACGCAGTATTTT	CASSRGGGPSTDTQYF
TRBJ1-2	TRBV5-5	NA	NA	TGTGCCAGCAGCTTGGCGGGGAACCCCTATGGCTACACCTTC	CASSLAGNPYGYTF
TRBJ2-7	TRBV7-3	TRBD2	NA	TGTGCCAGCAGCAGACTAGCGGGAGACGAGCAGTACTTC	CASSRLAGDEQYF
TRBJ1-2	TRBV5-1	NA	few	TGCGCCAGCAGCCTAGGGGTTGGCTATGGCTACACCTTC	CASSLGVGYGYTF
TRBJ2-2	TRBV5-6	TRBD1	NA	TGTGCCAGCAGCTCCAGGAACAGGGGGCGCAGGGGGGAGCTGTTTTTT	CASSSRNRGRRGELFF